This T cell receptor beta chain was retrieved from a study of CD8 T cells in ankylosing spondylitis. Whole-study findings and limits: What seemed typical of ankylosing spondylitis blood was a TCR beta motif built from under 10 highly homologous variants.

This clonotype was seen repeatedly, ten times or more. Its antigen remains unidentified. Germline CDR1 and CDR2: SGHRS and YFSETQ. The CDR3 length is 13 residues. V was cut by 4 bases and J by 6 bases, with 8 bases left in between. Each TCR beta library was made by quantitative 5'-RACE that incorporated molecular barcodes. TCRdb re-derived calls from the 5' RACE reads in MiXCR, one entry per CDR3 protein. The data contain fewer than 550,000 distinct CDR3 sequences, approximately 5% of them seen just once; the ten biggest clones take up approximately 3.5%. The receptor comes from a male donor with ankylosing spondylitis. This sequence joins TRBV5-1 and TRBJ1-6; D call uncertain. The sequenced material came from blood, either unsorted or a sorted T cell fraction (not recorded which). The CDR3 reads CASSPEGNSPLHF. The CDR3 DNA is TGCGCCAGCAGCCCGGAAGGTAATTCACCCCTCCACTTT.